This T cell receptor (beta chain) was observed in a study of T cells after yellow fever vaccination. Overall study results and limits: In FACS-sorted repertoires, abundant clonotypes from the bulk population could appear as contaminants. Post-booster repertoires contained most primary-vaccination clones again (almost 97% CD4, less than 90% CD8). Weaker overall, the secondary response nonetheless peaked faster (day 5 versus 15).

V was clipped by 4 bases and J by 2 bases, with 15 bases between them. The CDR3 length is 15 residues. Germline V gene sequence: CDR1 SGHRS, CDR2 YFSETQ. The table lists this clonotype with many counts. Its matching antigen is unknown. TCR cDNA was made by 5'RACE template switching, adding a universal primer site and UMIs. A single record per CDR3 protein comes from TCRdb applying MiXCR to the 5' RACE reads. The repertoire has approximately 250,000 distinct CDR3 sequences, approximately 3.5% of them found once; the top ten carry under 20%. This clonotype was sampled from a young man who received the YFV17D yellow fever vaccine. The sequences come from PBMCs, collected 15 days after the yellow fever booster vaccination. This sequence joins TRBV5-1 and TRBJ2-5; D is unclear. The CDR3 is CASSGTLGAQETQYF. As DNA, the CDR3 is TGCGCCAGCAGCGGCACCTTGGGTGCTCAAGAGACCCAGTACTTC.